Listed below are T cell receptor beta chains from one sample, sequenced in a study of T cell responses to AZD1222 COVID-19 vaccine. Repertoires were generated with immunoSEQ multiplex PCR, while TCRdb's copy carries only in-frame clones and drops some. The data contain around 140,000 clones, over 75% of them singletons. Sequenced here: peripheral blood, sampled 28 days after the second dose of the MenACWY control vaccine. These receptors originate from an adult who received the MenACWY meningococcal vaccine as a control. Both conserved end residues are part of each CDR3. D genes are given only for firm matches. Only some rows state a clone size, as once, few, many or a class for expanded clones.

TRBJ1-5 | . | TRBV6-1 | . | TGTGCCAGCAGTGAAGGATACAGGGCCCAGCCCCAGCATTTT | CASSEGYRAQPQHF
TRBJ1-2 | . | TRBV9 | . | TGTGCCAGCAGCGTAGCGGGCAGGGAATTTAGTGGCTACACCTTC | CASSVAGREFSGYTF
TRBJ1-2 | . | TRBV7-9 | . | TGTGCCAGCAGCCCCGGGATCGTCTATGGCTACACCTTC | CASSPGIVYGYTF
TRBJ1-5 | . | TRBV28 | . | TGTGCCAGCAGTCCCCCTGGGTGGCAGCCCCAGCATTTT | CASSPPGWQPQHF
TRBJ2-5 | once | TRBV5-1 | . | TGCGCCAGCAGCTTGGCCTCTGTGGGACTGGAGACCCAGTACTTC | CASSLASVGLETQYF
TRBJ1-5 | . | TRBV28 | TRBD1 | TGTGCCAGCAATCCAGGGGGCACAAGCAATCAGCCCCAGCATTTT | CASNPGGTSNQPQHF
TRBJ2-7 | . | TRBV7-9 | TRBD2 | TGTGCCAGCAGCGGCGGGAGCTACGAGCAGTACTTC | CASSGGSYEQYF
TRBJ1-1 | few | TRBV6-5 | TRBD1 | TGTGCCAGCAGTCTAATACAGGGGGCGCATTCTAAAGCTTTCTTT | CASSLIQGAHSKAFF
TRBJ1-1 | . | TRBV11-3 | TRBD1 | TGTGCCAGCAGCCACGGACAGGAGACTGAAGCTTTCTTT | CASSHGQETEAFF
TRBJ1-2 | . | TRBV7-9 | . | TGTGCCAGCAGAATACCGGGGGCGGGTAACTATGGCTACACCTTC | CASRIPGAGNYGYTF
TRBJ2-7 | . | TRBV4-3 | . | TGCGCCAGCAGCCAAGATGGTCGAGGGCGCGAGCAGTACTTC | CASSQDGRGREQYF
TRBJ1-1 | . | TRBV20-1 | . | TGCAGTGCAGAAAAAGACAGTAGGGGTTTCTTT | CSAEKDSRGFF
TRBJ1-5 | . | TRBV24-1 | TRBD1 | TGTGCCACCAGTGAACGGGACAGTGTAGGGTATAGCAATCAGCCCCAGCATTTT | CATSERDSVGYSNQPQHF
TRBJ1-2 | . | TRBV19 | . | TGTGCCAGTAGTATACCCGAGGGCTATGGCTACACCTTC | CASSIPEGYGYTF
TRBJ1-1 | few | TRBV14 | . | TGTGCCAGCAGCCAAGATCCGGAACAGAGGGCTGAAGCTTTCTTT | CASSQDPEQRAEAFF
TRBJ2-5 | . | TRBV28 | . | TGTGCCAGCAGTTCTTCTCCGACAGGACAAGAGACCCAGTACTTC | CASSSSPTGQETQYF
TRBJ2-2 | . | TRBV6-1 | TRBD1 | TGTGCCAGCAGTGACAACCCAAGGACAGGGGCCGGGGAGCTGTTTTTT | CASSDNPRTGAGELFF
TRBJ2-7 | . | TRBV4-2 | . | TGTGCCAGCAGCCCGGACGGACAGACCTCCTACGAGCAGTACTTC | CASSPDGQTSYEQYF
TRBJ2-2 | . | TRBV4-3 | . | TGCGCCAGCAGCCAAGGATCGGGTTACACCGGGGAGCTGTTTTTT | CASSQGSGYTGELFF
TRBJ1-1 | few | TRBV5-1 | . | TGCGCCAGCAGCCCAGATACCAGGGGAACTGAAGCTTTCTTT | CASSPDTRGTEAFF
TRBJ1-3 | . | TRBV5-1 | TRBD1 | TGCGCCAGCAGTAATGGGACAGTTTCAGGAAACACCATATATTTT | CASSNGTVSGNTIYF
TRBJ2-7 | . | TRBV5-4 | TRBD2 | TGTGCCAGCAGCCTAGCGGGAGGGCTCTCGTACGAGCAGTACTTC | CASSLAGGLSYEQYF
TRBJ2-1 | once | TRBV7-3 | TRBD2 | TGTGCCAGCAGCTCCTCGACTAGCAAAAATGAGCAGTTCTTC | CASSSSTSKNEQFF
TRBJ2-7 | . | TRBV19 | TRBD1 | TGTGCCAGTAGTAACCCCGGGACAGGGGGAACCTACGAGCAGTACTTC | CASSNPGTGGTYEQYF
TRBJ1-5 | . | TRBV19 | . | TGTGCCAGTAGTAGGACAGAGAATCAGCCCCAGCATTTT | CASSRTENQPQHF
TRBJ2-2 | . | TRBV4-1 | . | TGCGCCAGCAGCCAAGGGGGTTTCGCCGGGACCGGGGAGCTGTTTTTT | CASSQGGFAGTGELFF
TRBJ2-1 | few | TRBV11-2 | TRBD1 | TGTGCCAGCAGCTTCTCCTTCGGGACAGGGCGTGATGAGCAGTTCTTC | CASSFSFGTGRDEQFF
TRBJ1-1 | . | TRBV19 | . | TGTGCCAGTAGTATAGGTCAGGGAACTGAAGCTTTCTTT | CASSIGQGTEAFF
TRBJ1-4 | . | TRBV27 | TRBD1 | TGTGCCAGCAGTCCGACAGGGGAAGCAACTAATGAAAAACTGTTTTTT | CASSPTGEATNEKLFF
TRBJ1-3 | once | TRBV5-4 | TRBD1 | TGTGCCAGCAGCTTGGCCGGGGGACAGAGTGGAAACACCATATATTTT | CASSLAGGQSGNTIYF
TRBJ2-5 | . | TRBV24-1 | . | TGTGCCACCAGTGACCGCGTACGAGGGCTCGAGACCCAGTACTTC | CATSDRVRGLETQYF
TRBJ1-5 | . | TRBV12-3/TRBV12-4 | . | TGTGCCAGCAGTTTAAACAGTAATCAGCCCCAGCATTTT | CASSLNSNQPQHF
TRBJ1-1 | . | TRBV5-1 | . | TGCGCCAGCAGCTTGAAGCAGATGAACACTGAAGCTTTCTTT | CASSLKQMNTEAFF
TRBJ1-5 | once | TRBV9 | . | TGTGCCAGCAGCGTATACACAGGGCAAAATCAGCCCCAGCATTTT | CASSVYTGQNQPQHF
TRBJ1-5 | . | TRBV2 | . | TGTGCCAGCAGTCAGGGCGGGTTCGGTCAGCCCCAGCATTTT | CASSQGGFGQPQHF
TRBJ1-6 | . | TRBV5-1 | TRBD1 | TGCGCCAGCAGCCCCGGACAGGGGGCTGCTTCACCCCTCCACTTT | CASSPGQGAASPLHF
TRBJ2-1 | . | TRBV4-2 | . | TGTGCCAGCAGCCAAGACCAACTAGTCGGGGGTGAGCAGTTCTTC | CASSQDQLVGGEQFF
TRBJ2-7 | . | TRBV4-1 | . | TGCGCCAGCAGCTCCGAGCAGGCCTCCTACGAGCAGTACTTC | CASSSEQASYEQYF
TRBJ1-1 | . | TRBV7-2 | . | TGTGCCAGCAGCACATACAGCGGGCGCGCTGAAGCTTTCTTT | CASSTYSGRAEAFF
TRBJ2-3 | . | TRBV20-1 | . | TGCAGTGTTCTAGAGATAGATACGCAGTATTTT | CSVLEIDTQYF
TRBJ1-4 | . | TRBV6-5 | . | TGTGCCAGCAGTTACACCCGACAGACTAATGAAAAACTGTTTTTT | CASSYTRQTNEKLFF
TRBJ1-2 | . | TRBV30 | . | TGTGCCTGGAGGGGCTATGGCTACACCTTC | CAWRGYGYTF
TRBJ1-5 | . | TRBV5-1 | . | TGCGCCAGCAGCTTAGGGGTATCGGGTCAGCCCCAGCATTTT | CASSLGVSGQPQHF
TRBJ1-1 | . | TRBV4-3 | TRBD1 | TGCGCCAGCAGCTCACAAACAGGGGTGCTGGGCACTGAAGCTTTCTTT | CASSSQTGVLGTEAFF
TRBJ2-7 | once | TRBV29-1 | . | TGCAGCGTGGGGGACTCCTACGAGCAGTACTTC | CSVGDSYEQYF
TRBJ2-1 | . | TRBV5-1 | TRBD1 | TGCGCCAGCAGCCTGGACAGGGGGACTCGGAATGAGCAGTTCTTC | CASSLDRGTRNEQFF
TRBJ1-1 | few | TRBV29-1 | . | TGCAGCGTTGAAGGGGGTTGGGACACTGAAGCTTTCTTT | CSVEGGWDTEAFF
TRBJ2-1 | . | TRBV6-1 | TRBD1 | TGTGCCAGCAGTGCCCGCGGACAGGGAAGCCACAATGAGCAGTTCTTC | CASSARGQGSHNEQFF
TRBJ2-7 | few | TRBV19 | . | TGTGCCAGTAGTAGGGGAGGGACACCTACCTACGAGCAGTACTTC | CASSRGGTPTYEQYF
TRBJ1-1 | . | TRBV7-9 | . | TGTGCCAGCAGCTTAAGGGTAGAAGGCACTGAAGCTTTCTTT | CASSLRVEGTEAFF
TRBJ2-2 | . | TRBV5-4 | TRBD1 | TGTGCCAGCAGCCCCATGACAGGGATGTACACCGGGGAGCTGTTTTTT | CASSPMTGMYTGELFF
TRBJ1-5 | . | TRBV27 | . | TGTGCCAGCAGTTTAAATCTGGGGGCAAGCAATCAGCCCCAGCATTTT | CASSLNLGASNQPQHF
TRBJ1-2 | . | TRBV20-1 | . | TGCAGTGCTCGGGCCTCAAAGGCAAACACCTTC | CSARASKANTF
TRBJ1-1 | . | TRBV28 | . | TGTGCCAGCAGTCCAAAGGGTCCCAGAGTTGAAGCTTTCTTT | CASSPKGPRVEAFF
TRBJ2-6 | few | TRBV7-2 | . | TGTGCCAGCAGCCAGATGGGTGGGGCCAACGTCCTGACTTTC | CASSQMGGANVLTF
TRBJ1-4 | . | TRBV19 | . | TGTGCCAGTAGTATATCCCCGAGGGATAGTGAAAAACTGTTTTTT | CASSISPRDSEKLFF
TRBJ1-2 | . | TRBV7-9 | . | TGTGCCAGCAGCCCGGCGGTGACGATCAACTATGGCTACACCTTC | CASSPAVTINYGYTF
TRBJ2-3 | . | TRBV28 | . | TGTGCCAGCAGCCAGGCGTGGGGTCGCGGAGATACGCAGTATTTT | CASSQAWGRGDTQYF
TRBJ2-2 | once | TRBV5-6 | . | TGTGCCAGCAGCTTGGTCCAACGGAGTACCGGGGAGCTGTTTTTT | CASSLVQRSTGELFF
TRBJ2-1 | . | TRBV6-1 | . | TGTGCCAGCAGTGAAGGAACCATAAAAGCGGGCGTCTCCTACAATGAGCAGTTCTTC | CASSEGTIKAGVSYNEQFF